What follows are 12 T cell receptor beta chains derived from one specimen sequenced in a study of blood T cell repertoires in COVID-19. The method was immunoSEQ multiplex PCR; TCRdb's version includes in-frame clones alone and lacks a portion of them. The repertoire holds 200,000 to 250,000 clones, with approximately 78% as singletons. Material for sequencing was peripheral blood. The origin of the receptors is a woman aged 80 or over with COVID-19, enrolled during active disease.

The chain links TRBV14 to TRBJ2-5; the D gene is possibly TRBD2 (5 bases). V was clipped by 2 bases and J by 3 bases, with 7 bases between them. The CDR3 has 13 amino acids. Germline V CDR1 and CDR2: SGHDN, FVKESK. CDR3 region: CASSQRLKETQYF. CDR3 DNA: TGTGCCAGCAGCCAAAGACTAAAAGAGACCCAGTACTTC.

A remark on this clone: Other DNA sequences within the sample encode an identical CDR3. The chain couples TRBV18 to TRBJ1-1; the match to TRBD1 covers 10 bases. CDR1 is KGHSH, CDR2 LQKENI, per germline. J gave up 2 bases and V 1 base, and 10 bases lay outside the gene matches. This CDR3 region has 18 residues. The CDR3 is CASSPRPGRTGGNTEAFF. CDR3 nucleotides: TGTGCCAGCTCACCACGTCCAGGTCGGACAGGGGGAAACACTGAAGCTTTCTTT.

The chain employs TRBV7-6 and TRBJ1-4; D uncertain. V was pared by 5 bases and J by 0 bases, with 7 bases between. There are 14 residues in the CDR3. Germline values: CDR1 SGHVS, CDR2 FNYEAQ. This chain's CDR3 is CASSRIATNEKLFF. CDR3 nucleotide sequence: TGTGCCAGCAGCCGAATAGCAACTAATGAAAAACTGTTTTTT.

This clone has only one observation. This sequence joins TRBV5-1 and TRBJ2-1, with 11 bases that match TRBD2. There are 17 residues in the CDR3. V lost 4 bases, J lost 7 bases, and 13 bases stayed unmatched. Germline lookup yields CDR1 SGHRS and CDR2 YFSETQ. This chain's CDR3 is CASSQNPLAGGRNEQFF. CDR3 nucleotide sequence: TGCGCCAGCAGCCAGAATCCCCTAGCGGGGGGCCGGAATGAGCAGTTCTTC.

The chain employs TRBV12-5 and TRBJ2-3; TRBD1 aligns across 7 bases. The CDR3 runs 13 residues. Germline V gene sequence: CDR1 LGHNT, CDR2 FRNRAP. V trimming: 2 bases; J trimming: 6 bases; junction bases outside the gene matches: 2. CDR3: CASGLTRGDTQYF. In nucleotides, the CDR3 is TGTGCTAGTGGTTTGACCAGGGGGGATACGCAGTATTTT. The full variable domain, with the rest looked up from reference TRBV12-5 and TRBJ2-3, is DARVTQTPRHKVTEMGQEVTMRCQPILGHNTVFWYRQTMMQGLELLAYFRNRAPLDDSGMPKDRFSAEMPDATLATLKIQPSEPRDSAVYFCASGLTRGDTQYFGPGTRLTVL.

The chain carries TRBV6-5 and TRBJ1-1; 8 bases are shared with TRBD1. This CDR3 contains 12 residues. Looked up from germline, CDR1 is MNHEY and CDR2 is SVGAGI. V lost 6 bases, J lost 6 bases, and 3 bases stayed unmatched. The CDR3 sequence: CASSKQGAEAFF. As DNA, the CDR3 is TGTGCCAGCAGCAAACAGGGGGCTGAAGCTTTCTTT.

The genes are TRBV30 and TRBJ2-7; TRBD2 matches 14 bases. The CDR3 runs 15 residues. Germline V CDR1 and CDR2: GTSNPN, SVGIG (reference sequence). The junction had 7 bases not matched to a gene; V was cut back by 0 bases and J by 9 bases. The CDR3 is CAWSVPGTSGSRQYF. CDR3 DNA: TGTGCCTGGAGTGTGCCTGGGACTAGCGGGAGCAGGCAGTACTTC.

The chain couples TRBV20-1 to TRBJ2-1, with 9 positions matching TRBD2. This CDR3 has 17 amino acids. Germline trimming cut 3 bases from V and 4 bases from J; bases unmatched to any gene: 13. CDR1 and CDR2 from the germline V gene are DFQATT and SNEGSKA (reference sequence). CDR3 in amino acids: CSASSPAGTSRYNEQFF. The CDR3 nucleotides read TGCAGTGCTAGTTCACCCGCCGGGACTAGCAGGTACAATGAGCAGTTCTTC.

The CDR3 bases are TGTGCCAGCAGCAAAGACGGAGGCGGCTACACCTTC. This codes for CASSKDGGGYTF. The chain joins TRBV21-1 to TRBJ1-2. TRBV21-1 is flagged as a pseudogene. The CDR3 is made up of 12 amino acids.

This rearrangement joins TRBV28 to TRBJ2-4; 7 positions agree with TRBD1. J gave up 2 bases and V 5 bases, and 9 bases lay outside the gene matches. This CDR3 is 16 amino acids long. Germline CDR1 MDHEN, CDR2 SYDVKM. The CDR3 DNA follows: TGTGCCAGCAGTCTCGGACAGGTCGTGACCAAAAACATTCAGTACTTC. This gives the protein CASSLGQVVTKNIQYF.

This rearrangement joins TRBV4-2 to TRBJ1-6; TRBD1 might be the D (6 bases). The CDR3 has 15 residues. V was cut by 4 bases and J by 8 bases, with 15 bases left in between. Germline CDR1 reads LGHNA; CDR2 reads YNFKEQ. The CDR3 loop reads CASSRRRDTYSPLHF. The CDR3 DNA sequence: TGTGCCAGCAGCCGCCGCCGGGACACATATTCACCCCTCCACTTT.

J is TRBJ1-1 and V is TRBV2; TRBD1 matches 9 bases. Per germline, CDR1 SNHLY and CDR2 FYNNEI. This CDR3 spans 16 amino acids. V lost 7 bases, J lost 5 bases, and 14 bases stayed unmatched. CDR3 nucleotides: TGTGCCAGCAAGGGGACAGGGTGGGTCGGAGGGACTGAAGCTTTCTTT. Its translation is CASKGTGWVGGTEAFF.